The 5 T cell receptor beta chains listed next were all sequenced from one sample in a study of blood T cell repertoires in COVID-19. Sequencing was performed with immunoSEQ multiplex PCR; in TCRdb, only in-frame clones are kept and a portion is missing. The sample has under 60,000 clones, roughly 74% seen once. Specimen: peripheral blood. These receptor sequences come from a human donor in a cohort sampled during active COVID-19.

This chain connects TRBV5-1 to TRBJ1-1; 8 nucleotides agree with TRBD1. The V and J ends lost 5 bases and 1 base, in that order; junction bases with no gene match: 16. Looked up from germline, CDR1 is SGHRS and CDR2 is YFSETQ. This CDR3 is 18 amino acids long. CDR3 in DNA: TGCGCCAGCAGATACGGACAGGGACTTGAAACCCGGAACACTGAAGCTTTCTTT. Translation: CASRYGQGLETRNTEAFF.

The chain has TRBV19 and TRBJ2-5; 8 bases align to TRBD1. The CDR3 is made up of 15 amino acids. The germline gives CDR1 LNHDA, CDR2 SQIVND (reference sequence). V shed 6 bases, J shed 5 bases, and the junction held 11 bases outside the gene matches. The CDR3 loop reads CASRKRARGHETQYF. DNA for the CDR3: TGTGCCAGTAGGAAGAGGGCCAGGGGGCACGAGACCCAGTACTTC.

This chain joins TRBV11-3 and TRBJ2-7; no firm D call. Germline V gene lookup returns CDR1 SGHNT and CDR2 YENEEA. This CDR3 comprises 13 residues. V was cut by 0 bases and J by 3 bases, with 6 bases left in between. The CDR3 reads CASSLDSGYEQYF. The CDR3 DNA follows: TGTGCCAGCAGCTTAGATTCGGGCTACGAGCAGTACTTC.

This chain uses TRBV19 with TRBJ2-5; 8 bases fit TRBD1. After removal of 3 bases from V and 5 bases from J, the junction contained 5 bases not matched to a gene. The CDR3 loop spans 14 amino acids. CDR1 and CDR2 from the germline V gene are LNHDA and SQIVND (reference sequence). CDR3 region: CASSITGGWETQYF. Here the CDR3 DNA reads TGTGCCAGTAGTATTACAGGGGGATGGGAGACCCAGTACTTC.

V and J are TRBV2 and TRBJ1-6, with a possible D match to TRBD1 (5 bases). The CDR3 loop spans 17 amino acids. The ends were cut back, 1 base at V and 3 bases at J, with 13 bases in the middle. Germline assignment: CDR1 SNHLY and CDR2 FYNNEI. This CDR3 is CASSEVLGAIYNSPLHF. The CDR3 DNA reads as TGTGCCAGCAGTGAAGTCTTAGGGGCTATCTATAATTCACCCCTCCACTTT. The variable domain in full, with the rest retrieved from reference TRBV2 and TRBJ1-6, is EPEVTQTPSHQVTQMGQEVILRCVPISNHLYFYWYRQILGQKVEFLVSFYNNEISEKSEIFDDQFSVERPDGSNFTLKIRSTKLEDSAMYFCASSEVLGAIYNSPLHFGNGTRLTVT.